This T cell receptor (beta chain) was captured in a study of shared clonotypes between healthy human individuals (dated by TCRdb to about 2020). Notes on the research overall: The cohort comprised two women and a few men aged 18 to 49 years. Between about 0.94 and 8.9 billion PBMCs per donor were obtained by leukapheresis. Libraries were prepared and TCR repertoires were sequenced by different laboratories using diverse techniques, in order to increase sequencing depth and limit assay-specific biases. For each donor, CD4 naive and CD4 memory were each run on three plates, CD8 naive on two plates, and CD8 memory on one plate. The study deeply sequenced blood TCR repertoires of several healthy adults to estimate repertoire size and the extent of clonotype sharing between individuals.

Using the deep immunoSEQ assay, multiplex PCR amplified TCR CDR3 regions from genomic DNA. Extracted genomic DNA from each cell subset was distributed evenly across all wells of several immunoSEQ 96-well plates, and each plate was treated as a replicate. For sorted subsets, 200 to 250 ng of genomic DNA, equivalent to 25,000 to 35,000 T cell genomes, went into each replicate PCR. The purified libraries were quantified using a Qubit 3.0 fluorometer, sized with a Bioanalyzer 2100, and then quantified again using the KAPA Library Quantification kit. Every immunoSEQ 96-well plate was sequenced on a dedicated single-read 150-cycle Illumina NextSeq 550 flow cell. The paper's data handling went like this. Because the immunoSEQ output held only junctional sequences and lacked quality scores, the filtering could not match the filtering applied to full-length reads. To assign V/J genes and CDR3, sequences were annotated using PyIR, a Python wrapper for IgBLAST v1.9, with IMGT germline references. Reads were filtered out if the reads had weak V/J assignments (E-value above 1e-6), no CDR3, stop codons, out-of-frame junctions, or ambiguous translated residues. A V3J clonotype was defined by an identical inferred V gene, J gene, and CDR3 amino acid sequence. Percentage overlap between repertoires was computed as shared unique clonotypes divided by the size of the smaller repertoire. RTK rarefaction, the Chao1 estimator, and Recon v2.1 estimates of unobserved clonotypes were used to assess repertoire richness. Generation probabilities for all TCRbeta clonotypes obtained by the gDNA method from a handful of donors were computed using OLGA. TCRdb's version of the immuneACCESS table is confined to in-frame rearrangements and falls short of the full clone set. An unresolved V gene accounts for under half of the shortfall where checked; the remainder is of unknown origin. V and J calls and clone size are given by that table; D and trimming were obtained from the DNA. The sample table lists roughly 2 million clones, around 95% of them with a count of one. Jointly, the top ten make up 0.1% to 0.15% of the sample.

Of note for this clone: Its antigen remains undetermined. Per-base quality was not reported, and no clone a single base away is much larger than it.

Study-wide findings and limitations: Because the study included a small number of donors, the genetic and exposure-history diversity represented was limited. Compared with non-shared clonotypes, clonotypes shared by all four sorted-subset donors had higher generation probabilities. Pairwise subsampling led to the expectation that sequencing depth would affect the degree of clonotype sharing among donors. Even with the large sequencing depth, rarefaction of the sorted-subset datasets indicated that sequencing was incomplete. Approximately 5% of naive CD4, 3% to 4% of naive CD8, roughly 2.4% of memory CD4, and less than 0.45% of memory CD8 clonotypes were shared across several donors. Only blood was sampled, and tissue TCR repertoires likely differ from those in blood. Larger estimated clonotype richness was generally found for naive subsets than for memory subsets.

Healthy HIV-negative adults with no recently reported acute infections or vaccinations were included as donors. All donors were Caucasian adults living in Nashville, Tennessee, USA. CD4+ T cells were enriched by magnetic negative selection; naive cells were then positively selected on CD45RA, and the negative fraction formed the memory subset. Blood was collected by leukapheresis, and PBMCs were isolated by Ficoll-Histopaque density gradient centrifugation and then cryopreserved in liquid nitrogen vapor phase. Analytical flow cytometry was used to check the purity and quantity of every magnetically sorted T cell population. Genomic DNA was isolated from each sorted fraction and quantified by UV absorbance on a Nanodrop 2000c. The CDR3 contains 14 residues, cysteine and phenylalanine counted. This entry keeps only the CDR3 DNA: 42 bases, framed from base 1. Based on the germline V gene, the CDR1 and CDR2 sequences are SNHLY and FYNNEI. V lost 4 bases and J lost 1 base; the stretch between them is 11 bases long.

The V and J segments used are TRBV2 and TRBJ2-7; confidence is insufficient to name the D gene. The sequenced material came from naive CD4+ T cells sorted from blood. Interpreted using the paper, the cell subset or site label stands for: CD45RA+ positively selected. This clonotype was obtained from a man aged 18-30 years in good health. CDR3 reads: CASSVLARSYEQYF. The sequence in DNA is TGTGCCAGCAGTGTTTTGGCCAGGTCCTACGAGCAGTACTTC.